Here is one T cell receptor beta chain with its context. Its antigen remains unidentified. Base quality data are lacking; no much larger clone is found one base away. Inclusive of the bounding cysteine and phenylalanine, the CDR3 is 15 residues long. The DNA shown is the 45-base CDR3, in frame from base 1. CDR1 is given as LGHNT and CDR2 as FRNRAP, both from the germline V gene. V is pared back by 3 bases and J by 4 bases, with 15 bases lying between the germline termini. The study deep-sequenced TCR repertoires of sorted CD4+ and CD8+ blood T cells from severe aplastic anemia patients and healthy subjects. Ficoll-Paque density gradient centrifugation was used to isolate peripheral blood mononuclear cells. CD4+ and CD8+ T cells were sorted by FACS or magnetic beads before DNA extraction. Profiling of TCR beta VDJ combinations and CDR3 sequences used genomic DNA as the template. An Illumina HiSeq 2000 was used for TCR repertoire sequencing. Regarding the original processing steps: Repertoire assessment relied on Simpson's diversity index, CDR3 size and DJ length profiles, and TRBV/TRBJ rearrangement plots. Whichever DNA sequence was most abundant in the deep sequencing data was defined as the immunodominant clone. CDR3 amino acid sequences were checked for sharing across subjects and were also compared against the VDJdb database and published repertoires. TCRdb redid the processing of the public reads, applying fastp at Q25 and MiXCR, and retained in-frame beta chains. One record per CDR3 amino acid sequence lists the most common genes and DNA. The V and J calls were determined by TCRdb, not by the authors. The sample records approximately 270,000 distinct CDR3 sequences, 50% to 70% of which are singletons. Together, the top ten hold roughly 8% of the sample.

The sample comes from a study of CD8+CD57+ T cells in acquired aplastic anemia (dated by TCRdb to between 2017 and 2018). Study-wide context: On average, sorted CD4+ and CD8+ cells yielded approximately 3 ug of extracted DNA, with a range of roughly 0.17 to 27.4 ug. Overall study outcomes, separate from this receptor: Patients and healthy controls showed no significant difference in CD8+ Simpson's diversity (P=0.060). Roughly 29 CD8+ CDR3 sequences were shared between patients and controls but appeared highly expressed in patients and within their immunodominant clones.

The sequencing sample was made of sorted CD4+, CD8+, or CD8+CD57+ T cells (not recorded which) from PBMCs. The sequence came from a human donor with severe aplastic anemia or a healthy control (not recorded which). The sequence joins TRBV12-5 to TRBJ1-1; TRBD1 could be the D gene, as 5 bases match. The CDR3 protein sequence reads: CASGFRPVGGTEAFF. The nucleotide sequence reads TGTGCTAGTGGTTTTCGTCCTGTTGGGGGCACTGAAGCTTTCTTT.